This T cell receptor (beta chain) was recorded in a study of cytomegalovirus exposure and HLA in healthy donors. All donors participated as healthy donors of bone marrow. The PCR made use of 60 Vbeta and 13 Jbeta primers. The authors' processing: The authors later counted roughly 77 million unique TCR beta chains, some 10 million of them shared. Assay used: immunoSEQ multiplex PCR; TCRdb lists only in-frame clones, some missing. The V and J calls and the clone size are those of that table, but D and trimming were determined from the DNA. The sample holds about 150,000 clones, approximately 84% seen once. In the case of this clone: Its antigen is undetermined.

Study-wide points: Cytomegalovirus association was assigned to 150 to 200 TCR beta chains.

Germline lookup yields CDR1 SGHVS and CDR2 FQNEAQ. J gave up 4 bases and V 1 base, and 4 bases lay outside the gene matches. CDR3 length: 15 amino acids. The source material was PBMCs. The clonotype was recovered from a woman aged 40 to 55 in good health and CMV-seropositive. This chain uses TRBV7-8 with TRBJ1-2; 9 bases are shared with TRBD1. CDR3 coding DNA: TGTGCCAGCAGCTTAGATTGGGGACAGGGCTATGGCTACACCTTC. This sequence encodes CASSLDWGQGYGYTF.